This TCR beta chain derives from a study of blood T cell repertoires in COVID-19. Across the study: COVID-19 samples collected from the United States, Italy and Spain covered acute and convalescent phases. Sources were T cells, B-cell-depleted T cells, or PBMCs; the material itself was cDNA or gDNA.

Per the authors' pipeline: Counts of nucleated cells, estimated from reference gene primer amplification, were obtained. Generated by immunoSEQ multiplex PCR, the TCRdb table keeps only in-frame clones and is missing some. V and J calls and clone size are given by that table; D and trimming were obtained from the DNA. The repertoire has 90,000 to 100,000 clones, around nine tenths of them found once; the top ten carry less than 20%. This clone occurred once. The germline gives CDR1 LNHDA, CDR2 SQIVND (reference sequence). CDR3 length equals 16 residues. Trimming cost V 5 bases and J 7 bases; bases outside gene matches: 11.

The TCR was taken from a human donor in a cohort sampled during active COVID-19. The rearrangement joins TRBV19 to TRBJ2-1, with 10 positions matching TRBD2. The sequencing sample was made of peripheral blood. The CDR3 here is CASSVTSGKGGNEQFF. The CDR3 DNA reads TGTGCCAGTAGTGTAACTAGCGGGAAGGGGGGGAATGAGCAGTTCTTC.